This T cell receptor (beta chain) was identified during a study of prognosis after radiotherapy for stage I lung cancer. About the research overall: As radiotherapy, SBRT was administered in 3 to 5 fractions with a biologically effective dose of at least 100 Gy. Study-level results: Lower values of Shannon entropy after stereotactic body radiation therapy were seen in patients who developed distant metastases.

In this sample, this clonotype turned up many times. Its cognate antigen is unknown. The genomic DNA TCR beta CDR3 region underwent two rounds of multiplex PCR. Primers were specific to each TRBV and TRBJ gene in first-round PCR. From the multiplex PCR reads, TCRdb called clonotypes with MiXCR, one entry per CDR3 protein. The sample consists of 30,000 or so distinct CDR3 sequences, around 30% of them appearing once. The blood draw at each of two time points yielded about 6 milliliters of peripheral blood. This CDR3 contains 14 residues. V gave up 6 bases and J gave up 1 base, with 12 bases separating them. The germline V gene has CDR1 ENHRY and CDR2 SYGVKD.

This specimen consisted of PBMCs, obtained before or after stereotactic body radiation therapy (not recorded which). This receptor was identified in a donor aged 50 or older with non-small cell lung cancer. This sequence joins TRBV10-3 and TRBJ1-1; D not resolved. CDR3 DNA: TGTGCCATCAGCGCTGAGTCGGGGAACACTGAAGCTTTCTTT. This translates into CAISAESGNTEAFF.